What follows describes a single T cell receptor beta chain. Clones were sequenced by immunoSEQ multiplex PCR, and TCRdb holds only the in-frame ones, with some missing. The data show more than 150,000 clones, more than 85% seen once. The data belong to a study of T cell responses to AZD1222 COVID-19 vaccine. The CDR3 extends over 15 amino acids. V dropped 1 base and J dropped 8 bases, with 17 bases sitting between them. The V gene's germline CDR1 is SGHTA and CDR2 FQGNSA. This rearrangement joins TRBV7-2 to TRBJ1-1; D unclear. The TCR sequence derives from an adult who had recovered from COVID-19. The sample here was peripheral blood, taken after recovery from COVID-19. CDR3 sequence reads: CASSLVGSAGIEAFF. CDR3 nucleotides: TGTGCCAGCAGCTTAGTGGGGTCGGCTGGAATCGAAGCTTTCTTT.